This section outlines one T cell receptor (beta chain) sequence together with its context. What it binds is not known. Assay used: immunoSEQ multiplex PCR; TCRdb lists only in-frame clones, some missing. The table records about 39,000 clones, over 60% of them present only once. This sample is part of a study of CD4 T cells in relation to SARS-CoV-2 and coronaviruses. The TCR originated in an adult with COVID-19. Sample: memory CD4+ T cells from PBMCs, cultured in vitro.

DNA of the CDR3: TGTGCCAGTAGTATATCAGCGGGGGCCAACGTCCTGACTTTC. This encodes CASSISAGANVLTF. The chain joins TRBV19 to TRBJ2-6; D gene unclear. There are 14 residues in the CDR3. The germline V gene encodes CDR1 LNHDA and CDR2 SQIVND (reference sequence). V was shortened by 2 bases and J by 4 bases, with 6 bases between the two germline ends.